What follows are 12 T cell receptor beta chains derived from one specimen sequenced in a study of cytomegalovirus exposure and HLA in healthy donors. 60 Vbeta and 13 Jbeta primers were used in PCR. Sequencing used immunoSEQ multiplex PCR; TCRdb keeps in-frame clones, though not all of them. The sample lists some 98,000 clones; roughly 86% were seen once. The sequenced material came from PBMCs. The receptor source for this set is a human donor in good health.

For the CDR3, the DNA is TGTGCCAGCAGCTTACGGACAACCTACAATGAGCAGTTCTTC. Translated: CASSLRTTYNEQFF. V and J are TRBV5-4 and TRBJ2-1; a possible D gene is TRBD1 (5 bases). The CDR3 is 14 residues long. The germline V and J ends were trimmed by 2 bases and 2 bases, with 8 bases remaining between them. Germline CDR1 is SGHNT and CDR2 is YYREEE (reference sequence).

This chain joins TRBV18 and TRBJ2-6; 9 bases match TRBD2. The CDR3 is 18 residues long. The trim removed 1 base at V and 0 bases at J, leaving 4 bases unmatched. Germline-derived CDR1 and CDR2 are KGHSH and LQKENI. Written as DNA, the CDR3 is TGTGCCAGCTCACCACTAGCGGGAGCTACCTCTGGGGCCAACGTCCTGACTTTC. Its translation: CASSPLAGATSGANVLTF.

Points on this clone: At one end, the junction sequence differs from germline, possibly due to a read error. The rearrangement uses TRBV5-1 and TRBJ2-5, with 14 positions matching TRBD2. This CDR3 has 14 residues. Germline-derived CDR1 and CDR2 are SGHRS and YFSETQ. The DNA of the CDR3 is TGCGCCAGCAGCCCGGTAGGACTAGCGGGGGGCCAGCACTTC. It specifies CASSPVGLAGGQHF. The full variable domain, its missing parts supplied by reference TRBV5-1 and TRBJ2-5, is KAGVTQTPRYLIKTRGQQVTLSCSPISGHRSVSWYQQTPGQGLQFLFEYFSETQRNKGNFPGRFSGRQFSNSRSEMNVSTLELGDSALYLCASSPVGLAGGQHFGPGTRLLVL.

The chain joins TRBV7-2 to TRBJ2-1; 15 bases fit TRBD2. Looked up from germline, CDR1 is SGHTA and CDR2 is FQGNSA. Losses at the gene ends were 5 bases for V and 7 bases for J; bases not matched to a gene: 12. The CDR3 length is 18 residues. CDR3 in amino acids: CASSPPGLAGGLGNEQFF. In nucleotides, the CDR3 is TGTGCCAGCAGCCCACCGGGACTAGCGGGAGGTTTGGGGAATGAGCAGTTCTTC.

This chain joins TRBV18 and TRBJ2-7; D possibly corresponds to TRBD2 (6 bases). Germline CDR1 and CDR2: KGHSH and LQKENI. The CDR3 loop spans 16 amino acids. V was clipped by 3 bases and J by 5 bases, with 20 bases between them. CDR3 nucleotides: TGTGCCAGCTCACCGGTGTTAAGGACGCCGGGGGACGAGCAGTACTTC. This sequence encodes CASSPVLRTPGDEQYF.

The CDR3 spells CASRPHVRTDTQYF. In nucleotides, the CDR3 is TGTGCCAGCAGGCCACATGTTCGAACGGATACGCAGTATTTT. The chain couples TRBV6-5 to TRBJ2-3; D is undetermined. Germline lookup yields CDR1 MNHEY and CDR2 SVGAGI. Trimming removed 6 bases from V and 6 bases from J, with 16 bases in between. The length of the CDR3 is 14 residues.

The rearrangement joins TRBV6-6 to TRBJ2-2, with 8 bases matching TRBD1. The junction had 7 bases not matched to a gene; V was cut back by 6 bases and J by 4 bases. Germline V gene sequence: CDR1 MNHNY, CDR2 SVGAGI (reference sequence). The CDR3 runs 15 residues. CDR3 nucleotide sequence: TGTGCCAGCAGGCCCGACGGGACAGGCACCGGGGAGCTGTTTTTT. Encoded protein: CASRPDGTGTGELFF.

The V call is TRBV19, the J call TRBJ2-7; 7 nucleotides line up with TRBD1. This CDR3 contains 13 residues. Germline V gives CDR1 LNHDA, CDR2 SQIVND (reference sequence). The V and J ends lost 8 bases and 4 bases, in that order; junction bases with no gene match: 8. CDR3 amino acids: CASAPRQGYEQYF. The CDR3, as DNA: TGTGCCAGTGCCCCAAGACAGGGTTACGAGCAGTACTTC.

The V call is TRBV13, the J call TRBJ2-5; D gene uncertain. Germline CDR1 PRHDT, CDR2 FYEKMQ (reference sequence). Trimming took 3 bases from V and 7 from J, leaving 9 bases between them. CDR3 length equals 12 residues. The CDR3 protein is CASSFAGRTQYF. DNA for the CDR3: TGTGCCAGCAGCTTCGCAGGTCGGACCCAGTACTTC. Full variable domain (rest looked up from reference TRBV13 and TRBJ2-5): AAGVIQSPRHLIKEKRETATLKCYPIPRHDTVYWYQQGPGQDPQFLISFYEKMQSDKGSIPDRFSAQQFSDYHSELNMSSLELGDSALYFCASSFAGRTQYFGPGTRLLVL.

J is TRBJ2-2 and V is TRBV9; weak D call: TRBD2 (6 bases). Per germline, CDR1 SGDLS and CDR2 YYNGEE. Trimming shortened V by 2 bases and J by 0 bases, and 14 bases separated the two germline ends. The CDR3 extends over 17 amino acids. CDR3 sequence: CASSVRPGLPNTGELFF. For the CDR3, the DNA is TGTGCCAGCAGCGTCAGACCGGGACTTCCGAACACCGGGGAGCTGTTTTTT.

This clone has more than one count but fewer than ten. This rearrangement joins TRBV4-3 to TRBJ1-3; D perhaps matches TRBD1 (6 bases). CDR1 is LGHNA, CDR2 YSLEER, per germline. This CDR3 spans 17 amino acids. The V and J ends lost 3 bases and 0 bases respectively, with 15 bases between them. This chain's CDR3 is CASSHELGQSSGNTIYF. The CDR3 nucleotides are TGCGCCAGCAGCCACGAACTAGGACAGAGCTCTGGAAACACCATATATTTT.

V is TRBV15 and J is TRBJ1-1; TRBD1 might be the D (5 bases). Germline V lookup: CDR1 LNHNV, CDR2 YYDKDF (reference sequence). Trimming took 5 bases from V and 9 from J, leaving 22 bases between them. The CDR3 is 15 amino acids. CDR3 coding DNA: TGTGCCACCAGCGCTCTCGGGCCAGGGTTTTTAAAAGCTTTCTTT. It translates to CATSALGPGFLKAFF.